The TCR beta chain under discussion was sequenced for a study of blood T cell repertoires in COVID-19. Details on this clone: The final CDR3 position lacks the conserved phenylalanine or tryptophan, pointing to a likely read error. No DNA is shown, since the ends of the CDR3 on it are uncertain; the CDR3 is the one TCRdb lists.

The assay was immunoSEQ multiplex PCR, and TCRdb's table has in-frame clones only and misses some. Of roughly 300,000 clones in the sample, 65% to 90% were seen once. Per germline, CDR1 SGHRS and CDR2 YFSETQ. The CDR3 region is 13 residues in length, termini included. The chain links TRBV5-1 to TRBJ1-2; TRBD1, as called in the table, went unchecked against the DNA. Material for sequencing was PBMCs or T cells enriched from blood (not recorded which). The clonotype was recovered from a woman aged 35 to 49 with acute COVID-19. Here the CDR3 reads CASSSQCPPDRGQ.